Listed below are T cell receptor beta chains from one sample, sequenced in a study of Graves' ophthalmopathy and Graves' hyperthyroidism. TCRdb independently ran MiXCR on the multiplex PCR reads; one entry per CDR3 protein. The repertoire holds 620,000 or so distinct CDR3 sequences, with approximately 21% as singletons. The sequencing input was peripheral blood. The origin of the receptors is a woman younger than 30 with stable Graves' hyperthyroidism. Some clones in this sample may be carry-over from other donors' samples. The CDR3 runs from the conserved cysteine through the conserved F or W. The D gene is left open where the match is weak. Not every row has a clone size; where given, it reads once, few, many or a size class.

TRBJ2-2 | few | - | TRBV9 | CASSDPEQGHTGELFF | TGTGCCAGCAGTGATCCGGAACAGGGACACACCGGGGAGCTGTTTTTT
TRBJ2-5 | many | - | TRBV27 | CASSLSRVQPIQYF | TGTGCCAGCAGTTTATCGCGGGTTCAGCCTATCCAGTACTTC
TRBJ2-7 | - | - | TRBV12-3/TRBV12-4 | CASSETVISSYEQYF | TGTGCCAGCAGTGAGACAGTAATTAGCTCCTACGAGCAGTACTTC
TRBJ2-5 | few | TRBD2 | TRBV6-1 | CASSEAIAGGAVGETQYF | TGTGCCAGCAGTGAAGCGATAGCGGGGGGCGCCGTGGGAGAGACCCAGTACTTC
TRBJ2-5 | - | - | TRBV7-8 | CASRSPGQMQYF | TGTGCCAGCAGGTCCCCGGGTCAGATGCAGTACTTC
TRBJ1-1 | - | - | TRBV6-2/TRBV6-3 | CASIGTDTEAFF | TGTGCCAGCATTGGTACGGACACTGAAGCTTTCTTT
TRBJ1-6 | few | - | TRBV12-3/TRBV12-4 | CASSLGGTMGSVLHF | TGTGCCAGCAGTCTAGGGGGGACGATGGGGTCAGTCCTCCACTTT
TRBJ2-2 | - | - | TRBV5-1 | CASSLALDTGELFF | TGCGCCAGCAGCTTGGCCTTAGACACCGGGGAGCTGTTTTTT
TRBJ1-1 | - | - | TRBV7-9 | CASPGGEEKTEAFF | TGTGCCAGTCCCGGGGGCGAAGAGAAAACTGAAGCTTTCTTT
TRBJ1-1 | many | TRBD1 | TRBV6-2/TRBV6-3 | CASSFRAMGQGDTEAFF | TGTGCCAGCAGTTTTCGCGCGATGGGACAGGGGGACACTGAAGCTTTCTTT
TRBJ2-4 | - | TRBD2 | TRBV6-2/TRBV6-3 | CASSYLLAGYNIQYF | TGTGCCAGCAGTTATCTCCTAGCGGGTTATAACATTCAGTACTTC
TRBJ1-1 | many | - | TRBV2 | CASRADYTEAFF | TGTGCCAGCAGGGCTGACTACACTGAAGCTTTCTTT
TRBJ1-5 | - | TRBD1 | TRBV30 | CAWSLRGGGRPQHF | TGTGCCTGGAGTTTGAGAGGGGGCGGACGGCCCCAGCATTTT
TRBJ1-1 | - | - | TRBV5-8 | CASSLSSESTEAFF | TGTGCCAGCAGCTTGAGCAGTGAGAGCACTGAAGCTTTCTTT
TRBJ1-1 | many | - | TRBV6-2/TRBV6-3 | CASSYSAGEAFF | TGTGCCAGCAGTTACTCGGCTGGAGAAGCTTTCTTT
TRBJ1-1 | - | TRBD1 | TRBV28 | CASLPPSGQGTEAFF | TGTGCCAGCCTCCCCCCCTCGGGACAGGGCACTGAAGCTTTCTTT
TRBJ1-6 | few | - | TRBV30 | CAWRTTGFQSSPLHF | TGTGCCTGGAGGACCACAGGGTTTCAGTCTTCACCCCTCCACTTT
TRBJ2-5 | many | - | TRBV18 | CASSQTHLETQYF | TGTGCCAGCTCACAGACCCATTTGGAGACCCAGTACTTC
TRBJ2-7 | - | - | TRBV12-3/TRBV12-4 | CASSSGTWTYEQYF | TGTGCCAGCAGTTCCGGGACCTGGACCTACGAGCAGTACTTC
TRBJ1-3 | many | - | TRBV28 | CASRSGGDGDTIYF | TGTGCCAGCAGATCCGGAGGGGACGGAGACACCATATATTTT
TRBJ2-5 | many | TRBD2 | TRBV6-5 | CASRGFGGGGTETQYF | TGTGCCAGCAGAGGGTTTGGCGGGGGGGGGACAGAGACCCAGTACTTC
TRBJ2-7 | many | - | TRBV6-1 | CASSEAGTLTYEQYF | TGTGCCAGCAGTGAAGCTGGGACACTAACCTACGAGCAGTACTTC
TRBJ1-1 | - | - | TRBV6-1 | CASSSPILQEAFF | TGTGCCAGCAGCTCCCCTATCTTGCAGGAAGCTTTCTTT
TRBJ2-7 | many | TRBD1 | TRBV2 | CATRDRPYEQYF | TGTGCCACACGGGACAGACCCTACGAGCAGTACTTC
TRBJ1-1 | many | - | TRBV2 | CAKCGNTEAFF | TGTGCCAAATGTGGGAACACTGAAGCTTTCTTT
TRBJ1-1 | many | - | TRBV6-5 | CASSYRPNTEAFF | TGTGCCAGCAGTTACCGACCGAACACTGAAGCTTTCTTT
TRBJ1-5 | many | - | TRBV20-1 | CSARDPDGGNQPQHF | TGCAGTGCGAGAGACCCAGACGGGGGCAATCAGCCCCAGCATTTT
TRBJ2-7 | - | TRBD2 | TRBV11-2 | CASEGSGSLYEQYF | TGTGCCAGCGAGGGTAGCGGGAGCCTCTACGAGCAGTACTTC
TRBJ2-7 | many | TRBD1 | TRBV18 | CASSPSAQGATEQYF | TGTGCCAGCTCACCTTCGGCACAGGGGGCAACCGAGCAGTACTTC
TRBJ2-2 | few | TRBD1 | TRBV18 | CASSPDRVALGGELFF | TGTGCCAGCTCGCCCGACAGGGTGGCCTTGGGCGGGGAGCTGTTTTTT
TRBJ1-1 | many | - | TRBV28 | CASSWGHTEAFF | TGTGCCAGCAGTTGGGGGCACACTGAAGCTTTCTTT
TRBJ1-2 | - | - | TRBV12-3/TRBV12-4 | CASSLGQAPQTNYGYTF | TGTGCCAGCAGTTTAGGGCAGGCTCCCCAAACTAACTATGGCTACACCTTC
TRBJ2-7 | - | - | TRBV7-8 | CASSQTDGRYEQYF | TGTGCCAGCAGTCAAACCGACGGCCGGTACGAGCAGTACTTC
TRBJ2-7 | many | - | TRBV3-1 | CASSQEDSPPYEQYF | TGTGCCAGCAGCCAAGAAGATTCTCCCCCCTACGAGCAGTACTTC
TRBJ1-5 | many | TRBD1 | TRBV12-3/TRBV12-4 | CASRTQGDQPQHF | TGTGCCAGCAGGACGCAGGGGGATCAGCCCCAGCATTTT